A single T cell receptor (beta chain) is shown here with its context. What it binds is unknown. The primer mix had 60 Vbeta and 13 Jbeta primers. Profiling relied on immunoSEQ multiplex PCR, and the TCRdb table lists in-frame clones only, not all of them. Of about 160,000 clones listed, 65% to 85% are singletons. The sample is drawn from a study of cytomegalovirus exposure and HLA in healthy donors. General study results and limits: The study carried out a later analysis of TCR beta sequences. It associated 15,000 to 20,000 of them with specific HLA alleles at a false discovery rate of 0.05. A later analysis linked a missense variant in DCLRE1C to the trimming of TCR beta V and J genes. Donors belonging to an Asian-associated ancestry cluster reportedly showed fewer N-insertions in productive TCRs than the roughly 670-donor mean, according to what a later analysis found.

The sample taken for sequencing was PBMCs. The sequence derives from a woman aged 35 to 49 in good health and CMV-seropositive.

The CDR3 here is CASSAWDRSSYEQYF. Here the CDR3 DNA reads TGTGCCAGCAGCGCATGGGACAGGAGCTCCTACGAGCAGTACTTC. V is TRBV7-8 and J is TRBJ2-7; 8 positions match TRBD1. This CDR3 is built from 15 residues. The J segment lost 0 bases and the V segment lost 5 bases, leaving 6 bases of the junction unmatched. The germline V gene encodes CDR1 SGHVS and CDR2 FQNEAQ.